This entry features one TCR beta chain sequence. The PCR contained 60 Vbeta and 13 Jbeta primers. Libraries were prepared by immunoSEQ multiplex PCR; TCRdb keeps only in-frame clonotypes and omits some of them. The sample holds some 48,000 clones. These data belong to a study of cytomegalovirus exposure and HLA in healthy donors. Germline loops: CDR1 SNHLY, CDR2 FYNNEI. The CDR3 length is 14 residues. V shed 6 bases and J shed 10 bases, with 21 bases lying between them. The material sequenced was PBMCs. This sequence joins TRBV2 and TRBJ1-1; D is possibly TRBD1 (5 bases). This TCR came from a man aged 35 to 55 in good health and CMV-seropositive. The CDR3 DNA follows: TGTGCCAGCAGGTCGAGCATACAGGTTGGTGGAGCTTTCTTT. It encodes CASRSSIQVGGAFF.